Following are 28 T cell receptor beta chains from one sample sequenced in a study of siplizumab effects on memory and regulatory T cells. TCRdb's copy holds only in-frame clones and misses some; the assay was immunoSEQ multiplex PCR. The sample holds 6,000 or so clones, roughly a third seen once. No antigen has been identified for these receptors. The mixed lymphocyte reaction cells were cocultured at 37°C for more than five days. The sequenced material came from CFSE-low (dividing) CD8+ T cells sorted from an allogeneic mixed lymphocyte reaction. These receptors came from a human donor in good health; the cells came from an allogeneic mixed lymphocyte reaction.

V usage is TRBV5-4 and J usage is TRBJ2-7; the match to TRBD1 covers 8 bases. Trimming took 0 bases from V and 6 from J; bases not matched to a gene: 5. The CDR3 has 14 residues. Germline CDR1 is SGHNT and CDR2 is YYREEE (reference sequence). The CDR3 nucleotides read TGTGCCAGCAGCTTGGGGACAGGGTTCCTCGAGCAGTACTTC. It is translated as CASSLGTGFLEQYF. Based on the CDR3 plus reference TRBV5-4 and TRBJ2-7, the full variable domain is ETGVTQSPTHLIKTRGQQVTLRCSSQSGHNTVSWYQQALGQGPQFIFQYYREEENGRGNFPPRFSGLQFPNYSSELNVNALELDDSALYLCASSLGTGFLEQYFGPGTRLTVT.

This clone is classed as medium-sized. The rearrangement links TRBV29-1 to TRBJ2-2; D gene unclear. CDR1 is SQVTM and CDR2 is ANQGSEA in the germline V gene. Trimming pared 0 bases from V and 2 bases from J, leaving 10 bases between. The CDR3 sequence is 15 residues long. The CDR3 sequence: CSVEDGRTNTGELFF. The DNA of the CDR3 is TGCAGCGTTGAAGATGGGCGGACCAACACCGGGGAGCTGTTTTTT.

This clone was counted once. This chain joins TRBV7-8 and TRBJ2-1; D tentatively reads TRBD1 or TRBD2 (5 bases each). Trimming took off 3 bases at V and 6 bases at J, with 15 bases between the two ends. The CDR3 spans 15 residues. Germline V lookup: CDR1 SGHVS, CDR2 FQNEAQ. As DNA, the CDR3 is TGTGCCAGCAGCTTCTTTGGTGCAGGGAGCAATGAGCAGTTCTTC. Protein product: CASSFFGAGSNEQFF.

This chain joins TRBV11-3 and TRBJ2-3, with D possibly TRBD2 on 6 matching bases. The CDR3 spans 16 residues. Germline V lookup: CDR1 SGHNT, CDR2 YENEEA. Trimming stripped 5 bases from V and 2 bases from J, with 17 bases between. In DNA, the CDR3 is TGTGCCAGCAGCCCCATTACGGGAGAACTCACAGATACGCAGTATTTT. It is translated as CASSPITGELTDTQYF.

The genes are TRBV9 and TRBJ2-5; D is perhaps TRBD1 or TRBD2 (5 bases each). The J call may not be correct, given that the DNA end is closer to TRBJ2-7. The germline gives CDR1 SGDLS, CDR2 YYNGEE. The CDR3 sequence is 14 residues long. CDR3 nucleotide sequence: TGTGCCAGCAGCGTAGGGGACGGAGGTTACGAGCAGTACTTC. Translated, it gives CASSVGDGGYEQYF.

By sample share, this clone is medium-sized. The chain has TRBV9 and TRBJ2-1, with a weak D call TRBD2 (5 bases). The CDR3 is 16 amino acids. Germline V CDR1 and CDR2: SGDLS, YYNGEE. Trimming stripped 0 bases from V and 9 bases from J, with 19 bases between. Here the CDR3 reads CASSVGSARNLIEQFF. The CDR3 DNA reads as TGTGCCAGCAGCGTAGGTAGCGCACGAAACCTCATTGAGCAGTTCTTC.

The chain carries TRBV5-1 and TRBJ2-1; D gene unclear. From germline, CDR1 is SGHRS and CDR2 YFSETQ. There are 12 residues in the CDR3. The V end lost 2 bases, the J end lost 6 bases, and 6 bases lay between the germline ends. This chain's CDR3 is CASSFLLNEQFF. In DNA, the CDR3 is TGCGCCAGCAGCTTTCTCCTCAATGAGCAGTTCTTC.

This clone is medium-sized in the sample. This rearrangement joins TRBV11-2 to TRBJ2-5; no firm D call. The length of the CDR3 is 17 residues. The germline V and J ends were trimmed by 0 bases and 4 bases, with 18 bases remaining between them. Germline assignment: CDR1 SGHAT and CDR2 FQNNGV. The CDR3 nucleotides read TGTGCCAGCAGCTTAGATTCAGGCAGGTCCGTCTTAGAGACCCAGTACTTC. Protein sequence: CASSLDSGRSVLETQYF.

V and J are TRBV11-3 and TRBJ2-7, with TRBD1 identical over 7 bases. Germline loops: CDR1 SGHNT, CDR2 YENEEA. This CDR3 has 15 residues. V lost 1 base to trimming and J lost 5 bases; unmatched junction nucleotides: 8. In nucleotides, the CDR3 is TGTGCCAGCAGCTTAGCCCTGGGACAGTGGGACGAGCAGTACTTC. Translating gives CASSLALGQWDEQYF. Combining the CDR3 with reference TRBV11-3 and TRBJ2-7 gives the whole variable domain EAGVVQSPRYKIIEKKQPVAFWCNPISGHNTLYWYLQNLGQGPELLIRYENEEAVDDSQLPKDRFSAERLKGVDSTLKIQPAELGDSAVYLCASSLALGQWDEQYFGPGTRLTVT.

This chain connects TRBV5-1 to TRBJ2-1; 7 positions match TRBD2. Germline V CDR1 and CDR2: SGHRS, YFSETQ. CDR3 length equals 19 residues. The V gene end was trimmed by 0 bases and the J gene end by 8 bases; junction bases not matched to a gene: 20. In nucleotides, the CDR3 is TGCGCCAGCAGCTTGGTGGCGGGAGCCATCGAACCTGAAGGATATGAGCAGTTCTTC. It yields the protein CASSLVAGAIEPEGYEQFF.

The V and J genes are TRBV6-1 and TRBJ2-7; tentative D call: TRBD2 (5 bases). The V and J ends lost 8 bases and 5 bases respectively, with 16 bases between them. This CDR3 is built from 13 residues. Germline CDR1 and CDR2: MNHNS and SASEGT. The CDR3 loop reads CASHEGSLHEQYF. DNA for the CDR3: TGTGCCAGCCATGAAGGGAGTCTCCACGAGCAGTACTTC.

Note on this clone: At one end, the junction sequence differs from germline, possibly due to a read error. V gene TRBV7-3 combines with J gene TRBJ1-1; D might be TRBD1 (5 bases). This CDR3 region has 14 residues. Germline V gene lookup returns CDR1 SGHTA and CDR2 FQGTGA. Written as DNA, the CDR3 is TGCGCCAGCAGCCAGCAGGGAATGAACACTGAAGCTTTCTTT. The encoded protein is CASSQQGMNTEAFF.

This clone is labeled as medium-sized. The chain has TRBV29-1 and TRBJ2-6, with D unresolved. The V end was cut by 4 bases, the J end by 0 bases, with 10 bases between. The CDR3 consists of 15 residues. CDR1 SQVTM and CDR2 ANQGSEA come from the germline V gene. CDR3 amino acids: CSVVYESSGANVLTF. Here the CDR3 DNA reads TGCAGCGTTGTCTATGAGAGCTCTGGGGCCAACGTCCTGACTTTC.

The chain is built from TRBV7-6 and TRBJ2-3; perhaps TRBD2 as D (6 bases). The CDR3 runs to 14 residues. V lost 6 bases to trimming and J lost 4 bases, with 14 bases between them. The germline CDR1 and CDR2 sequences are SGHVS and FNYEAQ. The CDR3 region has the DNA TGTGCCAGCAGTTTACTGGCGGGACCAGATACGCAGTATTTT. This encodes CASSLLAGPDTQYF.

This rearrangement joins TRBV7-6 to TRBJ2-1; D is perhaps TRBD2 (6 bases). Germline V gene lookup returns CDR1 SGHVS and CDR2 FNYEAQ. There are 16 residues in the CDR3. V was shortened by 5 bases and J by 7 bases, with 21 bases between the two germline ends. In DNA, the CDR3 is TGTGCCAGCAGCCCTCAAGCGGGTGCCTCGGAAAATGAGCAGTTCTTC. This codes for CASSPQAGASENEQFF.

In regard to this clone: One junction end disagrees with the germline gene, perhaps due to a read error. The CDR3 sequence: CASSQDLLGRIF. Written as DNA, the CDR3 is TGTGCCAGCAGCCAAGATCTGCTAGGGAGGATCTTC. The chain joins TRBV4-2 to TRBJ2-1; perhaps TRBD2 as D (6 bases). The germline V gene encodes CDR1 LGHNA and CDR2 YNFKEQ. This CDR3 spans 12 amino acids.

This clone is judged medium-sized (0.01 to 0.1%). This chain connects TRBV30 to TRBJ2-7, with 7 bases aligning to TRBD1. Looked up from germline, CDR1 is GTSNPN and CDR2 is SVGIG (reference sequence). This CDR3 contains 12 residues. CDR3 bases: TGTGCTGGACAGGAAAGCTCCTACGAGCAGTACTTC. It codes for CAGQESSYEQYF.

The chain links TRBV6-1 to TRBJ2-1; D remains unclear. Trimming stripped 5 bases from V and 1 base from J, with 9 bases between. Germline V CDR1 and CDR2: MNHNS, SASEGT. This CDR3 spans 14 amino acids. Here the CDR3 reads CASSRKDSYNEQFF. The CDR3 bases are TGTGCCAGCAGTAGGAAAGATTCCTACAATGAGCAGTTCTTC.

The V call is TRBV7-9, the J call TRBJ2-7; no definite D call. There are 14 residues in the CDR3. Germline V gives CDR1 SEHNR, CDR2 FQNEAQ (reference sequence). Trimming took off 5 bases at V and 3 bases at J, with 14 bases between the two ends. The CDR3 region is CASSQRQAVYEQYF. DNA of the CDR3: TGTGCCAGCAGCCAGCGCCAGGCCGTCTACGAGCAGTACTTC.

The chain joins TRBV6-1 to TRBJ2-1; the match to TRBD2 covers 7 bases. This CDR3 has 15 residues. Germline CDR1 reads MNHNS; CDR2 reads SASEGT. V trimming: 6 bases; J trimming: 2 bases; junction bases outside the gene matches: 7. The CDR3 region has the DNA TGTGCCAGCAGATATGAAGCGGGACCCTACAATGAGCAGTTCTTC. This sequence encodes CASRYEAGPYNEQFF.

A few counts support this clone. The genes are TRBV6-4 and TRBJ2-7; a weak D match, TRBD1 (6 bases). This CDR3 comprises 13 residues. Looked up from germline, CDR1 is MRHNA and CDR2 is SNTAGT. For the CDR3, the DNA is TGTGCTAGTAGAAACAGGGCGACCTACGAGCAGTACTTC. Protein product: CASRNRATYEQYF.

This clone is categorized as medium-sized. The chain joins TRBV7-3 to TRBJ2-1, with D hard to call. V lost 2 bases and J 7 bases, leaving 12 bases between the germline ends. This CDR3 contains 14 residues. Per germline, CDR1 SGHTA and CDR2 FQGTGA. CDR3 nucleotide sequence: TGTGCCAGCAGCTTAGGGGAACTGGGTAATGAGCAGTTCTTC. Translating gives CASSLGELGNEQFF.

The chain links TRBV2 to TRBJ2-7; TRBD1 is a possible D gene (6 bases). Germline CDR1 reads SNHLY; CDR2 reads FYNNEI. Trimming pared 6 bases from V and 3 bases from J, leaving 15 bases between. This CDR3 comprises 14 residues. The CDR3 region has the DNA TGTGCCAGCAGCGGACAGCCCAATTACTACGAGCAGTACTTC. Protein sequence: CASSGQPNYYEQYF.

This clone has only a few counts. This chain joins TRBV7-9 and TRBJ2-5; no clear D. The V gene lost 6 bases and the J gene lost 2 bases, with 10 bases spanning the gap. CDR3 length equals 13 residues. The germline V gene encodes CDR1 SEHNR and CDR2 FQNEAQ (reference sequence). The CDR3 loop reads CASRATRQETQYF. The CDR3 nucleotides read TGTGCCAGCAGGGCGACTCGGCAAGAGACCCAGTACTTC. Complete variable domain (other parts from reference TRBV7-9 and TRBJ2-5): DTGVSQNPRHKITKRGQNVTFRCDPISEHNRLYWYRQTLGQGPEFLTYFQNEAQLEKSRLLSDRFSAERPKGSFSTLEIQRTEQGDSAMYLCASRATRQETQYFGPGTRLLVL.

In its sample, this clone was seen a few times. The chain combines TRBV28 with TRBJ2-1; 10 nucleotides align to TRBD2. V gave up 2 bases and J gave up 7 bases; unmatched junction bases: 11. The CDR3 sequence is 17 residues long. Germline loops: CDR1 MDHEN, CDR2 SYDVKM. The CDR3 DNA is TGTGCCAGCAGTTTAATACAAAGCGGGAGGGCGTTTAATGAGCAGTTCTTC. Protein sequence: CASSLIQSGRAFNEQFF.

This clone has a handful of counts. This chain links TRBV7-9 with TRBJ2-1; 7 nucleotides align to TRBD2. Germline V gene data show CDR1 as SEHNR and CDR2 as FQNEAQ (reference sequence). V trimming: 5 bases; J trimming: 0 bases; junction bases outside the gene matches: 7. The CDR3 totals 16 residues. The CDR3 DNA follows: TGTGCCAGCAGCCCCCCAGCGGGAAGCTCCTACAATGAGCAGTTCTTC. Protein sequence: CASSPPAGSSYNEQFF.

The CDR3 nucleotides are TGTGCCAGCAGCGAGCGGCTACAACACGCACGAAACACCATATATTTT. It translates to CASSERLQHARNTIYF. The V and J genes are TRBV21-1 and TRBJ1-3. TRBV21-1 is described as a pseudogene. CDR3 length: 16 amino acids.

CDR3 sequence reads: CSVDSGDSYNEQFF. CDR3 nucleotides: TGCAGCGTTGACTCAGGAGACTCCTACAATGAGCAGTTCTTC. This sequence joins TRBV29-1 and TRBJ2-1; D not certain. The CDR3 runs 14 residues. The germline V and J ends were trimmed by 3 bases and 0 bases, with 9 bases remaining between them. CDR1 SQVTM and CDR2 ANQGSEA come from the germline V gene.